The 27 T cell receptor beta chains listed next were all sequenced from one sample in a study of cytomegalovirus exposure and HLA in healthy donors. The PCR used 60 Vbeta and 13 Jbeta primers. Clones were sequenced by immunoSEQ multiplex PCR, and TCRdb holds only the in-frame ones, with some missing. This table has 150,000 to 200,000 clones, around three quarters appearing once. Source material: PBMCs. These receptors were collected from a man between 35 and 55 years old in good health and CMV-seronegative.

The sample holds a few counts of this clone. The chain links TRBV30 to TRBJ2-7; 9 nucleotides line up with TRBD2. After removal of 2 bases from V and 4 bases from J, the junction contained 15 bases not matched to a gene. The CDR3 has 17 amino acids. Germline V gene sequence: CDR1 GTSNPN, CDR2 SVGIG (reference sequence). The CDR3 spells CAWSKRGQPGLAYEQYF. CDR3 nucleotides: TGTGCCTGGAGTAAAAGAGGGCAGCCGGGACTAGCATACGAGCAGTACTTC.

The table lists this clone with a few counts. The rearrangement joins TRBV10-3 to TRBJ1-6, with 7 bases matching TRBD1. Trimming removed 8 bases from V and 8 bases from J; junction bases left unmatched: 6. The CDR3 contains 13 residues. Germline V lookup: CDR1 ENHRY, CDR2 SYGVKD. This CDR3 is CAIADREYSPLHF. In DNA form, the CDR3 reads TGTGCCATCGCCGACAGGGAGTATTCACCCCTCCACTTT.

CDR3 sequence (DNA): TGTGCCAGCAGCCTGGGGACAGGGATGGGCGAGCAGTACTTC. Protein product: CASSLGTGMGEQYF. The chain employs TRBV11-2 and TRBJ2-7; 9 bases match TRBD1. V lost 5 bases and J lost 6; bases outside the gene matches: 8. Germline-derived CDR1 and CDR2 are SGHAT and FQNNGV. The CDR3 has 14 residues.

The chain uses TRBV19 and TRBJ1-1, with a possible D match to TRBD1 (6 bases). The CDR3 spans 11 residues. With 9 bases removed from V and 7 bases from J, the gap between germline ends came to 12 bases. CDR1 and CDR2 from the germline V gene are LNHDA and SQIVND (reference sequence). The CDR3 region is CASTRGGEAFF. The CDR3, as DNA: TGTGCCAGCACCAGGGGTGGTGAAGCTTTCTTT.

The chain combines TRBV6-5 with TRBJ2-7, with 7 bases that match TRBD1. Trimming cost V 2 bases and J 6 bases; bases outside gene matches: 13. The CDR3 contains 16 residues. Germline CDR1 reads MNHEY; CDR2 reads SVGAGI. DNA of the CDR3: TGTGCCAGCAGTTACACAACGACGACAGGGTTAGGCGAGCAGTACTTC. It codes for CASSYTTTTGLGEQYF.

The genes are TRBV18 and TRBJ1-6; 9 bases are a match to TRBD1. CDR3 length: 15 amino acids. CDR1 is KGHSH, CDR2 LQKENI, per germline. V gave up 2 bases and J gave up 9 bases; unmatched junction bases: 5. The chain's CDR3 is CASSPGQGQGSPLHF. CDR3 sequence (DNA): TGTGCCAGCTCACCAGGGCAGGGACAGGGTTCACCCCTCCACTTT. Based on the CDR3 plus reference TRBV18 and TRBJ1-6, the full variable domain is NAGVMQNPRHLVRRRGQEARLRCSPMKGHSHVYWYRQLPEEGLKFMVYLQKENIIDESGMPKERFSAEFPKEGPSILRIQQVVRGDSAAYFCASSPGQGQGSPLHFGNGTRLTVT.

The V and J genes are TRBV7-9 and TRBJ2-7, with 7 bases matching TRBD1. This CDR3 contains 13 residues. Germline loops: CDR1 SEHNR, CDR2 FQNEAQ (reference sequence). The J segment lost 3 bases and the V segment lost 3 bases, leaving 2 bases of the junction unmatched. CDR3 sequence: CASSLDRRYEQYF. DNA for the CDR3: TGTGCCAGCAGCTTGGACAGGCGCTACGAGCAGTACTTC.

This rearrangement joins TRBV4-3 to TRBJ2-6; tentative D call: TRBD2 (5 bases). The CDR3 is 18 amino acids. Trimming took 2 bases from V and 4 from J, leaving 18 bases between them. Germline V gene data show CDR1 as LGHNA and CDR2 as YSLEER. DNA of the CDR3: TGCGCCAGCAGCCAATCCCACGGGTTAACGGGGGGGGCCAACGTCCTGACTTTC. Translated: CASSQSHGLTGGANVLTF.

The chain combines TRBV7-9 with TRBJ2-7, with D possibly TRBD1 on 6 matching bases. Trimming cost V 3 bases and J 5 bases, with 23 bases left between them. CDR1 is SEHNR, CDR2 FQNEAQ, per germline (reference sequence). This CDR3 has 17 residues. CDR3 loop: CASSFLTGNPGNHEQYF. DNA of the CDR3: TGTGCCAGCAGCTTCCTTACAGGGAACCCCGGTAATCACGAGCAGTACTTC.

The chain links TRBV7-9 to TRBJ2-7; TRBD2 matches 10 bases. The CDR3 consists of 16 residues. V was pared by 4 bases and J by 5 bases, with 11 bases of the junction left unmatched. The V gene's germline CDR1 is SEHNR and CDR2 FQNEAQ (reference sequence). Written as DNA, the CDR3 is TGTGCCAGCAGCTCCCGAGGTCTAGCGGGAGTCCACGAGCAGTACTTC. Its protein is CASSSRGLAGVHEQYF.

The genes are TRBV11-1 and TRBJ2-1; possible D gene TRBD1, 6 bases. Deletions cut 1 base from V and 12 bases from J, with 19 bases between. The length of the CDR3 is 15 residues. The germline V gene has CDR1 SGHAT and CDR2 FQDESV (reference sequence). The CDR3 loop reads CASSLVQGTGWGQFF. The CDR3 region has the DNA TGTGCCAGCAGCTTAGTACAGGGAACGGGTTGGGGGCAGTTCTTC.

CDR3 in DNA: TGTGCCAGCAGCTTCGACATTACCTACGAGCAGTACTTC. It translates to CASSFDITYEQYF. The chain has TRBV11-3 and TRBJ2-7; D ambiguous. The ends were cut back, 3 bases at V and 2 bases at J, with 8 bases in the middle. Germline loops: CDR1 SGHNT, CDR2 YENEEA. CDR3 length equals 13 residues.

This clone appeared once. V gene TRBV18 combines with J gene TRBJ2-2; 10 nucleotides line up with TRBD2. V lost 3 bases to trimming and J lost 7 bases; unmatched junction nucleotides: 8. Germline values: CDR1 KGHSH, CDR2 LQKENI. This CDR3 is built from 16 residues. The CDR3 reads CASSPQAGGPSGELFF. CDR3 nucleotides: TGTGCCAGCTCACCGCAAGCGGGGGGGCCGAGCGGGGAGCTGTTTTTT.

Here the CDR3 DNA reads TGCAGCGCTATGGTTAATGAAAAACTGTTTTTT. Residues: CSAMVNEKLFF. The chain uses TRBV29-1 and TRBJ1-4; D call uncertain. The V gene lost 7 bases and the J gene lost 4 bases, with 7 bases spanning the gap. This CDR3 has 11 amino acids. The germline V gene encodes CDR1 SQVTM and CDR2 ANQGSEA.

This chain joins TRBV19 and TRBJ1-6; D is ambiguous. This CDR3 has 17 amino acids. The germline gives CDR1 LNHDA, CDR2 SQIVND (reference sequence). V was shortened by 3 bases and J by 5 bases, with 17 bases between the two germline ends. The CDR3 here is CASSIRLANRDNSPLHF. CDR3 bases: TGTGCCAGTAGTATCCGGCTGGCCAATCGGGATAATTCACCCCTCCACTTT.

This chain connects TRBV18 to TRBJ2-5; 11 nucleotides match TRBD2. This CDR3 is built from 16 residues. Trimming at V came to 4 bases and at J to 2 bases, leaving 6 bases not matched to a gene. CDR1 and CDR2 from the germline V gene are KGHSH and LQKENI. The CDR3 DNA reads as TGTGCCAGCTCACGGGGACTAGCGGCTCAACAAGAGACCCAGTACTTC. Translated: CASSRGLAAQQETQYF.

Only a few counts were recorded for this clone. The chain employs TRBV19 and TRBJ1-2; TRBD1 is a possible D gene (5 bases). Per the germline V gene, CDR1 is LNHDA and CDR2 is SQIVND (reference sequence). The CDR3 is made up of 15 amino acids. Trimming took 5 bases from V and 7 from J, leaving 20 bases between them. For the CDR3, the DNA is TGTGCCAGTAGTTCATACACCCCCAGGGTTGGTGGCTACACCTTC. Translated: CASSSYTPRVGGYTF.

This sequence joins TRBV27 and TRBJ1-5; TRBD1 aligns across 8 bases. The junction had 12 bases not matched to a gene; V was cut back by 11 bases and J by 12 bases. Germline V CDR1 and CDR2: MNHEY, SMNVEV (reference sequence). This CDR3 spans 12 amino acids. The CDR3 loop reads CAGPGQDSGQHF. The CDR3 DNA sequence: TGTGCCGGCCCGGGACAGGACTCTGGCCAGCATTTT.

This chain connects TRBV19 to TRBJ1-5; a weak D match, TRBD1 (5 bases). The germline V gene encodes CDR1 LNHDA and CDR2 SQIVND (reference sequence). Deletions cut 7 bases from V and 3 bases from J, with 16 bases between. CDR3 length equals 15 residues. This CDR3 reads CASTGGGGSNQPQHF. In DNA, the CDR3 is TGTGCCAGTACCGGCGGGGGGGGGTCCAATCAGCCCCAGCATTTT.

The V gene is TRBV25-1, the J gene TRBJ1-3, with a tentative D call TRBD1 (5 bases). Trimming took off 8 bases at V and 4 bases at J, with 15 bases between the two ends. This CDR3 spans 14 amino acids. From germline, CDR1 is MGHDK and CDR2 SYGVNS. The CDR3 spells CASGSGAGGNTIYF. DNA for the CDR3: TGTGCCAGCGGTTCTGGGGCGGGAGGAAACACCATATATTTT.

The gene calls are TRBV30 and TRBJ2-3; 11 nucleotides align to TRBD2. CDR1 is GTSNPN and CDR2 is SVGIG in the germline V gene (reference sequence). The CDR3 loop spans 17 amino acids. Trimming removed 1 base from V and 5 bases from J; junction bases left unmatched: 11. The CDR3 region is CAWSGGTSGSDVDTQYF. DNA for the CDR3: TGTGCCTGGAGTGGGGGAACTAGCGGGAGTGATGTAGATACGCAGTATTTT.

This chain links TRBV7-9 with TRBJ1-3, with D tentatively TRBD1 (6 bases). Germline assignment: CDR1 SEHNR and CDR2 FQNEAQ (reference sequence). The V end was cut by 5 bases, the J end by 0 bases, with 17 bases between. CDR3 size: 17 residues. CDR3: CASSTGQLKISGNTIYF. CDR3 in DNA: TGTGCCAGCAGCACCGGACAGCTAAAAATCTCTGGAAACACCATATATTTT. The full variable domain, completed using reference TRBV7-9 and TRBJ1-3, is DTGVSQNPRHKITKRGQNVTFRCDPISEHNRLYWYRQTLGQGPEFLTYFQNEAQLEKSRLLSDRFSAERPKGSFSTLEIQRTEQGDSAMYLCASSTGQLKISGNTIYFGEGSWLTVV.

The V call is TRBV18, the J call TRBJ2-1; D may be TRBD1 (6 bases). The germline CDR1 and CDR2 sequences are KGHSH and LQKENI. CDR3 length equals 16 residues. The V gene lost 1 base and the J gene lost 2 bases, with 12 bases spanning the gap. The CDR3 here is CASSPQQGSPYNEQFF. Here the CDR3 DNA reads TGTGCCAGCTCACCACAACAGGGAAGTCCCTACAATGAGCAGTTCTTC.

This CDR3 is CASTHGGGNQPQHF. For the CDR3, the DNA is TGTGCCAGTACGCATGGCGGCGGCAATCAGCCCCAGCATTTT. This chain uses TRBV19 with TRBJ1-5; D remains unclear. The germline CDR1 and CDR2 sequences are LNHDA and SQIVND (reference sequence). V was shortened by 7 bases and J by 2 bases, with 12 bases between the two germline ends. The CDR3 length is 14 residues.

The rearrangement uses TRBV11-3 and TRBJ2-3, with TRBD2 matching over 12 bases. The V gene end was trimmed by 4 bases and the J gene end by 4 bases; junction bases not matched to a gene: 6. CDR1 SGHNT and CDR2 YENEEA come from the germline V gene. CDR3 length: 16 amino acids. The CDR3 is CASSWSSGGAADTQYF. The CDR3, as DNA: TGTGCCAGCAGCTGGTCTAGCGGGGGGGCTGCAGATACGCAGTATTTT. Combining the CDR3 with reference TRBV11-3 and TRBJ2-3 gives the whole variable domain EAGVVQSPRYKIIEKKQPVAFWCNPISGHNTLYWYLQNLGQGPELLIRYENEEAVDDSQLPKDRFSAERLKGVDSTLKIQPAELGDSAVYLCASSWSSGGAADTQYFGPGTRLTVL.

This clone has a handful of counts. The V and J genes are TRBV11-1 and TRBJ2-5, with D uncertain. The assigned J gene may be wrong: the sequence end matches TRBJ2-7 better. There are 13 residues in the CDR3. CDR1 and CDR2 (germline): SGHAT, FQDESV (reference sequence). CDR3 DNA sequence: TGTGCCAGCAGCTCGGTCGGCGGATTCGAGCAGTACTTC. It yields the protein CASSSVGGFEQYF.

This chain uses TRBV18 with TRBJ2-5; 7 bases fit TRBD1. Germline loops: CDR1 KGHSH, CDR2 LQKENI. Germline trimming cut 5 bases from V and 4 bases from J; bases unmatched to any gene: 10. This CDR3 region has 15 residues. CDR3 amino acids: CASSEEGGDAETQYF. CDR3 sequence (DNA): TGTGCCAGCTCAGAAGAAGGGGGCGATGCAGAGACCCAGTACTTC.